This note documents a single T cell receptor beta chain sequence. The clone's antigen remains unknown. Per-nucleotide qualities are absent, and no much larger clonotype sits a single base away. The cohort was made up of under 800 healthy bone marrow donors. At the time of sampling, all cohort members were nominally healthy, though unrecorded immune exposures were likely present. The donor tested CMV seronegative and was one of the 352 seronegative cohort members. A peripheral blood sample was collected from each donor, and TCR beta sequencing was performed on peripheral blood mononuclear cells. Genomic DNA extraction from the blood cell samples was performed with the Qiagen DNeasy Blood Extraction Kit. Per the germline V gene (reference sequence), LNHDA is the CDR1 and SQIVND is the CDR2. There are 15 amino acids in the CDR3, from cysteine to phenylalanine inclusive. Just the 45-base CDR3 DNA is kept, in frame starting at base 1. Here V drops 8 bases and J drops 2 bases, and the junction holds 7 bases not matched to any gene.

These data come from a study of cytomegalovirus exposure and HLA in healthy donors (dated by TCRdb to the late 2010s). For the wider study: An earlier analysis of some 600 of the donors reported about 260 Gb of sequence data and around 110 million unique TCR beta sequences obtained from 180 million or so T cells. An early release that covered 640 HLA-typed donors contained approximately 320 gigabases of sequencing data and tens of millions of unique TCR sequences. Of the approximately 400 genotyped donors, 65% to 90% fell in the genetic ancestry cluster associated with self-reported Caucasian donors. The study aimed to test whether signatures of past pathogen exposure could be identified by cataloging public T cell receptors. Using immunosequencing, the study profiled T cell repertoires from about 650 subjects and related those repertoires to cytomegalovirus serostatus. Along with the approximately 700-subject first cohort, a separate validation cohort of 120 different subjects was used. To predict cytomegalovirus infection status, the study brought together high-throughput TCR immunosequencing, statistical association of individual TCRs with disease status, and machine learning. A later analysis re-examined previously published TCR beta repertoires from more than 550 donors and added high-resolution HLA genotyping to investigate patterns of TCR occurrence. In the later analysis, no new phenotypic data were used to find candidate immune exposures; instead, reliance was placed on TCR beta sequences and their occurrence across donors. In an earlier analysis of 587 of the donors, high-throughput TCR beta sequencing was used to judge whether each TCR beta V gene segment behaved as functional or pseudogenic. Alongside the repertoire data, information on donor age, sex, ethnicity and CMV serostatus was compiled. A later genetic analysis used genome-wide SNP genotypes for about three fifths of the 666 donors, treating that subset as a discovery cohort. Every repertoire in the discovery cohort had been generated on one and the same sequencing platform. HLA typing covered class I and class II loci at four-digit resolution. Typing coverage varied by locus: roughly 620-640 donors for A, B, C, DRB1 and DQB1; under 550 for DQA1; more than 600 for DPA1; some 470 for DPB1. Roughly 5 DR-DQ haplotypes were handled as single units for association and clustering, since linkage in the cohort was strong. On average, around 240,000 unique TCR beta nucleotide sequences were sequenced per donor among more than 350 genotyped donors of the cohort, with roughly 18% of those sequences being non-productive.

Libraries came from the immunoSEQ multiplex PCR assay. For the multiplex PCR, a mixture combining 60 forward primers for TCR Vbeta segments and 13 reverse primers for TCR Jbeta segments was used. A multiplex PCR assay on genomic DNA amplified the CDR3 region of rearranged TCR beta genes. Amplified TCR beta libraries were sequenced as 87-base-pair reads on the Illumina HiSeq System. In the authors' own workflow: A later analysis counted 75 million to 100 million unique TCR beta chains across the 690 or so repertoires, and 10 million to 12 million of these chains were shared by at least two donors. Raw reads were error-corrected and collapsed into unique sequences with a nearest-neighbor algorithm that merged closely related sequences to remove PCR and sequencing errors. To assign V, D and J gene segments, CDR3 sequences were aligned to IMGT reference sequences. For a sequence to be retained, at least a six-nucleotide match to both a V gene segment and a J gene segment was required. Rearrangements were classified as productive when the CDR3 lacked stop codons and remained in frame with V and J, and all other rearrangements were classified as non-productive. Following IMGT convention, CDR3 was defined as the stretch from the second conserved V-encoded cysteine to the conserved J-encoded phenylalanine. Sequences without an unambiguous match to a single V gene segment were excluded from the earlier analysis of 450 to 750 of the donors. In an earlier analysis of 450 to 750 of the donors, a V segment was called functional when productive rearrangements were above 56.7%, and segregating when the standard deviation between donors exceeded 5%. To diagnose cytomegalovirus status from the catalog of TCR beta chain sequences, a statistical classification framework was built. In a later analysis, V and J genes were assigned by comparing TCR nucleotide sequences against IMGT/GENE-DB human TR gene sequences. Using the TCRdist pipeline, a later analysis assigned CDR3 sequences along with most-parsimonious VDJ recombination scenarios. In a later analysis, each TCR beta chain was defined by its CDR3 amino acid sequence together with its V-gene family, and reads without a unique V-gene family were excluded. A later analysis removed 500 to 650 highly shared, low-generation-probability nucleotide sequences to deal with suspected cross-contamination and a sequencing artifact. A later analysis calculated a clonal expansion index for each public chain from normalized within-repertoire ranks of inferred template counts. A later analysis computed generation probabilities with a VDJ recombination model fitted to out-of-frame rearrangements, and checked the results against IGoR. Hypergeometric tests were used in a later analysis to score TCR-TCR, TCR-HLA and TCR-CMV co-occurrence, with a repertoire-size bias correction applied to the TCR pairs. To estimate false discovery rates, a later analysis permuted the HLA or CMV assignments 20 times. A later analysis grouped co-occurring TCRs with DBSCAN, adding TCRdist sequence similarity when clustering within HLA-allele-positive subsets. Repertoires with fewer than 30,000 or more than 120,000 public chains were left out of co-occurrence clustering, as were a handful of repertoires with anomalous nucleotide sharing. Imported from immuneACCESS, the table was reduced by TCRdb to in-frame sequences with V and J called. These copies leave out some clones; in studies compared against another copy, an unresolved V gene accounts for under half, and the cause of the remainder is not known. For V, J and clone size, that table is used; D and trimming come from the DNA. The sample has 95,000 to 110,000 clones on record, around 69% of them singletons. The ten largest make up about 2% of the sample.

What the study reported, not specific to this receptor: In vitro tests confirmed that a few of the cytomegalovirus-associated TCR beta chains recognize cytomegalovirus antigens. Some IMGT-functional V segments, including TRBV6-2 and TRBV6-3, could not be told apart with the 87-base-pair reads, so those segments were excluded. While some public TCRs were present in many individuals, most TCR sequences turned up only very rarely across donors. In a later analysis, HLA-associated TCR beta chains were found to be more clonally expanded and to have lower generation probabilities than equally common non-associated chains. A cluster of highly shared sequence variants was judged likely to be a technical artifact of the sequencing pipeline. V-gene and J-gene trimming of TCR beta chains was associated with a missense DCLRE1C variant in a later genetic analysis, and the association was replicated in an independent cohort. Only TCR beta chains were sequenced in this cohort, and the absence of alpha or paired-chain data limited detectable features. A later analysis associated about 17,000 TCR beta sequences with specific HLA alleles at a false discovery rate of 0.05. A total of about 150 TCR beta chains were listed by the study as associated with cytomegalovirus. It was suggested by the authors that the approach could potentially be generalized to other disease states and immunological phenotypes. According to a later analysis, most CMV-associated TCR beta chains appeared to be HLA-restricted, and the HLA associations seemed to be driven largely by CMV exposure. Because HLA typing was missing for some donors at each locus, association tests included only the typed subset. In an earlier analysis of about 550 of the donors, most TCR beta V segments were observed in productive rearrangements about 87% or about 30% of the time, broadly matching IMGT annotations. Linkage disequilibrium might explain the correlated functional status among segregating V segments, but an unknown experimental factor could not be ruled out. Because counts were too low, seventeen rarely observed V segments, including chromosome 9 orphons, were excluded from the earlier analysis of 587 of the donors. In a later analysis, TCR association rates were found to vary across HLA loci, with the most associated TCRs seen for DRB1 alleles and the fewest for HLA-C alleles. Compared with the roughly 670-donor mean, donors in an Asian-associated ancestry cluster had fewer N-insertions in productive TCRs, according to a later genetic analysis. Assigning TCR associations to individual alleles was difficult when HLA alleles, especially DR and DQ, strongly co-occurred. Immune exposure information for the cohort was limited to CMV serostatus. The presence/absence analyses assumed that sequencing depth was roughly uniform across donors, and that assumption may not be true. In a later analysis, several top co-occurrence clusters were reported to appear linked to parvovirus B19, influenza, CMV and Epstein-Barr virus. A further reported finding was that TCR beta sequences accurately predicted the HLA-A and HLA-B alleles for most subjects in the first cohort. The classifier was reported to diagnose cytomegalovirus status with high specificity and sensitivity in both the original and validation cohorts.

Sequenced input: PBMCs. The sequence came from a young man in good health and CMV-seronegative. Recombination joined TRBV19 with TRBJ2-3, with 10 bases aligning to TRBD2. CDR3 loop: CASSSSGGLTDTQYF. The DNA sequence follows: TGTGCCAGTTCAAGTAGCGGGGGGCTCACAGATACGCAGTATTTT.